This T cell receptor (beta chain) was sequenced in a study of shared clonotypes between healthy human individuals. The method was immunoSEQ multiplex PCR; TCRdb's version includes in-frame clones alone and lacks a portion of them. The sample has about half a million clones, 60% to 80% seen once. Sequencing was done on a sample of PBMCs. The source of this sequence is a woman aged 40 to 49 in good health. Some clones in this sample may be carry-over from other donors' samples.

The CDR3 nucleotides are TGTGCCAGTAGTAATTTCCCCCATCAGCCCCAGCATTTT. Protein product: CASSNFPHQPQHF. The rearrangement joins TRBV19 to TRBJ1-5; D ambiguous. The CDR3 contains 13 residues. The V gene lost 4 bases and the J gene lost 5 bases, with 9 bases spanning the gap. Germline V gives CDR1 LNHDA, CDR2 SQIVND (reference sequence).